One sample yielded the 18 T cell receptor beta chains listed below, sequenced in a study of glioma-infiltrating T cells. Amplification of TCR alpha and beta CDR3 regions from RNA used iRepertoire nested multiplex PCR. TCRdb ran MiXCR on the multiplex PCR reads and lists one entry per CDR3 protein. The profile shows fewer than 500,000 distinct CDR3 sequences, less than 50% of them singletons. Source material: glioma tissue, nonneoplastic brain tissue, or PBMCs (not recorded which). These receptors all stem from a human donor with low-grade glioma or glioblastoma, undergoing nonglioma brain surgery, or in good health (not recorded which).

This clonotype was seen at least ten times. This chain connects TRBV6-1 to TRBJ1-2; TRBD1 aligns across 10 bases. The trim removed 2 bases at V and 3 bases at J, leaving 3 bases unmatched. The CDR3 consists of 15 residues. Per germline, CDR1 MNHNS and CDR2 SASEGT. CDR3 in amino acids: CASSERQGADYGYTF. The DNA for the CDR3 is TGTGCCAGCAGTGAACGACAGGGGGCTGACTATGGCTACACCTTC.

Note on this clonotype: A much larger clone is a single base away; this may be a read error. CDR3 DNA sequence: TGCAGTGCGGTAATGGACGGCCGTGGCACTGAAGCTTTGTTT. Its translation: CSAVMDGRGTEALF. The chain uses TRBV20-1 and TRBJ1-1; D is unclear. Germline-derived CDR1 and CDR2 are DFQATT and SNEGSKA (reference sequence). The CDR3 is made up of 14 amino acids.

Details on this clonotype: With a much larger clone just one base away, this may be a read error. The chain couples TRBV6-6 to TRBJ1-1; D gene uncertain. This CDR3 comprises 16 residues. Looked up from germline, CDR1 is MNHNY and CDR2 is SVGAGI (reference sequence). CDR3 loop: CAGSYSPFERNTEAFF. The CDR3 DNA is TGTGCCGGCAGTTACTCCCCTTTTGAGAGGAACACTGAAGCTTTCTTT.

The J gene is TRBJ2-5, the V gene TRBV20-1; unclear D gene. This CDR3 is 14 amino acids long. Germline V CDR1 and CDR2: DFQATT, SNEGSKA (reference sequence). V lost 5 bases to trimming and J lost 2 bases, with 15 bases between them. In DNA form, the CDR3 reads TGCAGTGCTCCTCCCCTGCCGAGACAAGAGACCCAGTACTTC. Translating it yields CSAPPLPRQETQYF.

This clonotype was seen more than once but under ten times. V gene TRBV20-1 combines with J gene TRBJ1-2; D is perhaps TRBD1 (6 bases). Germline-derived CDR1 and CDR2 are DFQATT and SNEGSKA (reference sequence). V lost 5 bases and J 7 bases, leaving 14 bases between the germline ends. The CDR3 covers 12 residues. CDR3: CSAVEGGSGYTF. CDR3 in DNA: TGCAGTGCTGTCGAGGGGGGCAGTGGCTACACCTTC.

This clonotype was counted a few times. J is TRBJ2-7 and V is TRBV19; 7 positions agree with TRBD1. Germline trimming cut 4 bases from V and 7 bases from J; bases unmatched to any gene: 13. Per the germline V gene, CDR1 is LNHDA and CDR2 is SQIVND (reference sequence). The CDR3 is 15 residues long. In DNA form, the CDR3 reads TGTGCCAGTAGTACCACAGGGGAGCCGTCTCGGGAGCAGTACTTC. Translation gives CASSTTGEPSREQYF.

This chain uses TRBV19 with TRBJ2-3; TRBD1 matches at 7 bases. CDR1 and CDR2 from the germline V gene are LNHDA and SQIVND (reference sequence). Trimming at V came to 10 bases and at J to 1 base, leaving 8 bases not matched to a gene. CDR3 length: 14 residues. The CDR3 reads CAIRGPAGTDTQYF. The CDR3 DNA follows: TGTGCCATTAGGGGGCCGGCGGGCACAGATACGCAGTATTTT.

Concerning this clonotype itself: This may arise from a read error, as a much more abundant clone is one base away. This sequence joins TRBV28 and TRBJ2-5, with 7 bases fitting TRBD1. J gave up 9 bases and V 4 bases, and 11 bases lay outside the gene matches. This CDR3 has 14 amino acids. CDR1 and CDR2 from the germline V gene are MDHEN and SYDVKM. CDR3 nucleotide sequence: TGTGCCAGCAGTTCGCGAGACAGGGAAAGGGCCCAGTACTTC. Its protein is CASSSRDRERAQYF.

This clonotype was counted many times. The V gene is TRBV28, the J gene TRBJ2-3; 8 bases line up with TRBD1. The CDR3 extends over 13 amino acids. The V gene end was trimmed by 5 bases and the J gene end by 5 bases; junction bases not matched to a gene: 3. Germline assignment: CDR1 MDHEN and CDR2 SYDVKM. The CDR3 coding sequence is TGTGCCAGCAGTCCCGGACAGGGAGATACGCAGTATTTT. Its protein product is CASSPGQGDTQYF.

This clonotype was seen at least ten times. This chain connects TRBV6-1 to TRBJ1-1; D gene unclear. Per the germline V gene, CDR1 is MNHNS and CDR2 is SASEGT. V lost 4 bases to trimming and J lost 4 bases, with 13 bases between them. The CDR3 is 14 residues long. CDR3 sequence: CASSGTPGGTEAFF. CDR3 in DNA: TGTGCCAGCAGTGGGACGCCCGGTGGCACTGAAGCTTTCTTT.

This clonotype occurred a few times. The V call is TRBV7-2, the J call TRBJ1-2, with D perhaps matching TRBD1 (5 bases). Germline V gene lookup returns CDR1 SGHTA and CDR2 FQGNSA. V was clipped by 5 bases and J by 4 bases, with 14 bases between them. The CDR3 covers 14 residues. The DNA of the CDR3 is TGTGCCAGCAGCACCCGGACACAGATCTATGGCTACACCTTC. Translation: CASSTRTQIYGYTF.

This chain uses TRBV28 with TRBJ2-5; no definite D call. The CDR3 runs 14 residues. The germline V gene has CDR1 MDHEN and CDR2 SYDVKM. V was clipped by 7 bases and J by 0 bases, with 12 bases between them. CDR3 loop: CASTFVGYQETQYF. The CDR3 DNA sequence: TGTGCCAGCACGTTCGTGGGGTACCAAGAGACCCAGTACTTC.

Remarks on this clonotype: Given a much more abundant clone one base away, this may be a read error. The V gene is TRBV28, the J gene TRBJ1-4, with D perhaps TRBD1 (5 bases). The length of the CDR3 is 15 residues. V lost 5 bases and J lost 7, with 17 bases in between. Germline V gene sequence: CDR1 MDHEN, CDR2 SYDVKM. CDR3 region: CASSLPGPPSEKLFF. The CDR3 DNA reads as TGTGCCAGCAGTCTTCCGGGACCACCAAGTGAAAAACTGTTTTTT.

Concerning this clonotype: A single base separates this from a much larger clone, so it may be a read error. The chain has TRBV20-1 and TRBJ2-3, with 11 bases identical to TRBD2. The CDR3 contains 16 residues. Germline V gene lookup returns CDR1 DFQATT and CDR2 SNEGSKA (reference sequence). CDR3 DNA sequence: TGCAGTGCTAGAGGACTAGCGGGACATCGCACAGATGCGCAGTATTTT. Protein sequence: CSARGLAGHRTDAQYF.

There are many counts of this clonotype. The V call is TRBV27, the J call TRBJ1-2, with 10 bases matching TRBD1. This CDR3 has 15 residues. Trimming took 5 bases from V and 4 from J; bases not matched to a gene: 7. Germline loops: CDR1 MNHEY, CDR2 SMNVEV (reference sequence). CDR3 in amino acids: CASSLRQGAVYGYTF. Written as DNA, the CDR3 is TGTGCCAGCAGTCTAAGACAGGGGGCCGTCTATGGCTACACCTTC.

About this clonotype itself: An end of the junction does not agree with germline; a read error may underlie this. The CDR3 region has the DNA TGCAGCGCTAGGGGGGGGGGAGTGGGCTACGAGCAGTACTTC. Its protein is CSARGGGVGYEQYF. The genes are TRBV20-1 and TRBJ2-7, with D tentatively TRBD2 (7 bases). This CDR3 contains 14 residues. Germline V lookup: CDR1 DFQATT, CDR2 SNEGSKA (reference sequence).

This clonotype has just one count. CDR3 residues: CASSEALLQGPSYEQYF. The DNA of the CDR3 is TGTGCCAGCAGTGAAGCGCTTCTACAGGGGCCCTCCTACGAGCAGTACTTC. The J gene is TRBJ2-7, the V gene TRBV28, with 7 bases identical to TRBD1. The CDR3 is made up of 17 amino acids. Germline loops: CDR1 MDHEN, CDR2 SYDVKM. The J segment lost 0 bases and the V segment lost 5 bases, leaving 13 bases of the junction unmatched.

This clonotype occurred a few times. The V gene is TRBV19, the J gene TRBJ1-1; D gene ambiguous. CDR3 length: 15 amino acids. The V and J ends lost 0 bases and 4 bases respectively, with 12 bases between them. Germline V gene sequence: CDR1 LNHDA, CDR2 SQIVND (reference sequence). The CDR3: CASSIELDVSTEAFF. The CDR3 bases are TGTGCCAGTAGTATAGAACTAGACGTTAGCACTGAAGCTTTCTTT.